This TCR beta chain is from a study of shared clonotypes between healthy human individuals. The overall study: Three plates each covered CD4 naive and memory; CD8 naive two, CD8 memory one.

This CDR3 region has 15 residues. In germline, CDR1 is MNHEY, CDR2 SVGAGI. The J segment lost 0 bases and the V segment lost 7 bases, leaving 9 bases of the junction unmatched. Positively selected for CCR7, the CD45RO-negative cells used as naive CD8 cells excluded terminally differentiated effector memory CD45RA+ cells. Sequenced by immunoSEQ multiplex PCR; TCRdb stores in-frame clones only, minus some. The sample records around 2,000,000 clones, roughly 94% being singletons. The chain couples TRBV6-5 to TRBJ2-7; TRBD1 matches 7 bases. The sequence came from a man younger than 35 in good health. The sequencing sample was made of naive CD8+ T cells sorted from blood. DNA of the CDR3: TGTGCCAGCACCCAACCCGGACAGGCCTCCTACGAGCAGTACTTC. Encoded protein: CASTQPGQASYEQYF.